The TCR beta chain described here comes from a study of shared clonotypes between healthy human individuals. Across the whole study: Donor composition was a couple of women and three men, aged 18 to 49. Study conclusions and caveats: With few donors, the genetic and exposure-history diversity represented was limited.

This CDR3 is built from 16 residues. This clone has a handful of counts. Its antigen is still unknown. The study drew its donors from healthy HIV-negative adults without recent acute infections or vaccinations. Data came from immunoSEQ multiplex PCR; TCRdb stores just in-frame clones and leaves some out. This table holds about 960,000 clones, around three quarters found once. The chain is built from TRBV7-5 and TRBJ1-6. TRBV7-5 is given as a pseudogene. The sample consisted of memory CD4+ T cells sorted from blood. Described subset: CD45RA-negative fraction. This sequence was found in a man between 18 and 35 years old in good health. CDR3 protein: CARSLSMSSYNSPLHF. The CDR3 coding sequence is TGTGCCAGAAGCTTATCGATGAGCTCCTATAATTCACCCCTCCACTTT.